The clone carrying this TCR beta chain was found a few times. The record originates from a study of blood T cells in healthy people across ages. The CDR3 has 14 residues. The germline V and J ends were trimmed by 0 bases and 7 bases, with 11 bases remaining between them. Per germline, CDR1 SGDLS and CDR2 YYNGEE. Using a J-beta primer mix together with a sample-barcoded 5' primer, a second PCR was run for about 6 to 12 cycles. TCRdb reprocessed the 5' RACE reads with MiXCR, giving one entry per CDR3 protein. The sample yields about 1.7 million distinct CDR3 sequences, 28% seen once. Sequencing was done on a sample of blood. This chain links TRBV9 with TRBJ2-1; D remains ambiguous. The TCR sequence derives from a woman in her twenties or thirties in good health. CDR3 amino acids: CASSVEVGQNEQFF. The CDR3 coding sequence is TGTGCCAGCAGCGTAGAGGTTGGGCAGAATGAGCAGTTCTTC.